The entry that follows covers one T cell receptor (beta chain) sequence. This entry comes from a study of blood T cells in healthy people across ages. Together with a sample-barcoded 5' primer, a J-beta primer mix was included in a second PCR lasting about 7 to 11 cycles. TCRdb passed the 5' RACE reads through MiXCR, listing each CDR3 protein once. The table shows about 1.4 million distinct CDR3 sequences, with roughly 59% occurring only once. The clonotype originates from a man in his late teens or twenties in good health. Sequenced material: blood.

The CDR3 nucleotides read TGTGCCAGCAGCCACGTAGAGACAGGTTCAGAGACCCAGTACTTC. It codes for CASSHVETGSETQYF. The chain employs TRBV6-1 and TRBJ2-7; D is perhaps TRBD1 (6 bases). The DNA end lines up better with TRBJ2-5; the J call may be wrong. Germline V gives CDR1 MNHNS, CDR2 SASEGT. The CDR3 sequence is 15 residues long.